These 6 T cell receptor beta chains came from one sample sequenced in a study of OX40 agonist ivuxolimab in advanced cancers. Only in-frame clones appear in the TCRdb table, and some are missing; sequencing was by immunoSEQ multiplex PCR. The sample carries roughly 14,000 clones, 80% recorded once. This material consisted of CD4+ or CD8+ T cells sorted from blood, taken in a trial of the OX40 agonist ivuxolimab. The receptors stem from an adult with an advanced solid tumor such as melanoma, head and neck, liver or kidney cancer.

This sequence joins TRBV6-5 and TRBJ2-7, with a weak D call TRBD2 (6 bases). The germline gives CDR1 MNHEY, CDR2 SVGAGI. Deletions cut 0 bases from V and 3 bases from J, with 9 bases between. The CDR3 consists of 14 residues. The CDR3 reads CASSYSQDYYEQYF. The CDR3, as DNA: TGTGCCAGCAGTTACTCCCAGGACTACTACGAGCAGTACTTC.

J is TRBJ2-7 and V is TRBV27; D possibly corresponds to TRBD1 (5 bases). Germline V lookup: CDR1 MNHEY, CDR2 SMNVEV (reference sequence). Trimming left V 6 bases short and J 5 bases short, with 23 bases between. CDR3 size: 16 residues. The CDR3 DNA reads TGTGCCAGCAGGGCGGCCAGGGATGTTTTCAAAGACGAGCAGTACTTC. This gives the protein CASRAARDVFKDEQYF.

This rearrangement joins TRBV25-1 to TRBJ1-2, with unresolved D. Per the germline V gene, CDR1 is MGHDK and CDR2 is SYGVNS. V lost 0 bases and J lost 6, with 14 bases in between. The CDR3 has 15 amino acids. CDR3 residues: CASSEYFEASHGYTF. The CDR3 DNA is TGTGCCAGCAGTGAATATTTCGAGGCCAGCCATGGCTACACCTTC.

The CDR3 loop reads CASSLALAGGNEQFF. The CDR3 DNA follows: TGTGCCAGCAGCTTGGCACTAGCGGGAGGTAATGAGCAGTTCTTC. The gene calls are TRBV5-6 and TRBJ2-1, with 12 bases matching TRBD2. Germline lookup yields CDR1 SGHDT and CDR2 YYEEEE. The CDR3 has 15 residues. The V segment lost 0 bases and the J segment 7 bases; nucleotides outside the gene matches: 2.

The chain uses TRBV7-9 and TRBJ2-7; 7 positions match TRBD2. This CDR3 is built from 15 residues. The germline CDR1 and CDR2 sequences are SEHNR and FQNEAQ (reference sequence). The V and J ends lost 4 bases and 2 bases, in that order; junction bases with no gene match: 8. DNA for the CDR3: TGTGCCAGCAGCTCTCCAGCGGGACCACCCTACGAGCAGTACTTC. Translation: CASSSPAGPPYEQYF.

CDR3 DNA sequence: TGTGCCAGCAGCCAAAACCCGACTAGCCTTAGCACAGATACGCAGTATTTT. This codes for CASSQNPTSLSTDTQYF. The chain combines TRBV4-2 with TRBJ2-3, with 7 positions matching TRBD2. The CDR3 consists of 17 residues. The junction had 8 bases not matched to a gene; V was cut back by 2 bases and J by 0 bases. The V gene's germline CDR1 is LGHNA and CDR2 YNFKEQ.